This T cell receptor beta chain was observed in a study of blood T cell repertoires in COVID-19. Study overall: PBMCs, B-cell-depleted T cells, or T cells provided the cDNA or gDNA that made up the material.

The V gene's germline CDR1 is SQVTM and CDR2 ANQGSEA. The V and J ends lost 3 bases and 5 bases respectively, with 16 bases between them. CDR3 length equals 14 residues. Original analysis: Reference gene primer amplification gave estimated nucleated cell counts. Here immunoSEQ multiplex PCR was the method, and the copy in TCRdb shows in-frame clones only, minus some. V and J calls and clone size follow that table, whereas D and trimming were derived from the DNA. The data contain under 350,000 clones, roughly 90% of them seen just once; the ten biggest clones take up about 1.7%. Individuals aged roughly 18 to 95 years were recruited from 24 US areas.

The chain employs TRBV29-1 and TRBJ1-2; D perhaps matches TRBD1 (6 bases). The sequenced sample consisted of PBMCs or T cells enriched from blood (not recorded which). This sequence was found in a woman aged 40-49 years who had recovered from COVID-19. CDR3 in amino acids: CSVERGAERYGYTF. The CDR3 DNA sequence: TGCAGCGTTGAGCGGGGGGCAGAGAGGTATGGCTACACCTTC.